The 18 T cell receptor beta chains below come from one sample, sequenced in a study of blood T cells in healthy people across ages. With a J-beta primer mix and a sample-barcoded 5' primer, a second PCR ran about 6 to 11 cycles. TCRdb called the 5' RACE reads again in MiXCR, with one record for every CDR3 protein. Altogether nearly 800,000 distinct CDR3 sequences are present, approximately 25% being singletons, with the ten largest covering under 4%. These data also featured in a second study, about T cells of mothers and their children.

The sequenced material came from blood. The receptors were sampled from a boy younger than 18 in good health.

The V and J genes are TRBV4-3 and TRBJ1-6; TRBD1 aligns across 9 bases. The CDR3 is 17 residues long. Unmatched junction bases numbered 9, after V lost 4 bases and J lost 5 bases. Germline CDR1 reads LGHNA; CDR2 reads YSLEER. The CDR3 sequence is CASSLRGGQGDNSPLHF. In DNA, the CDR3 is TGCGCCAGCAGCCTCAGGGGGGGACAGGGCGATAATTCACCCCTCCACTTT.

The sample holds one count of this clonotype. CDR3 protein: CASSGPGLGNTEAFF. The CDR3, as DNA: TGCGCCAGCAGCGGTCCGGGGCTCGGGAACACTGAAGCTTTCTTT. The chain carries TRBV5-1 and TRBJ1-1, with D possibly TRBD1 on 5 matching bases. From germline, CDR1 is SGHRS and CDR2 YFSETQ. The CDR3 has 15 residues. V lost 4 bases, J lost 1 base, and 14 bases lay in between.

The chain employs TRBV19 and TRBJ2-4; the match to TRBD1 covers 10 bases. The germline V gene has CDR1 LNHDA and CDR2 SQIVND (reference sequence). This CDR3 comprises 13 residues. Unmatched junction bases numbered 8, after V lost 10 bases and J lost 8 bases. The CDR3 here is CATRQGALDIQYF. The DNA for the CDR3 is TGTGCCACGAGACAGGGGGCATTGGACATTCAGTACTTC.

V and J are TRBV2 and TRBJ2-5, with 8 bases that match TRBD2. The J call is doubtful: the DNA matches TRBJ2-7 better. Germline values: CDR1 SNHLY, CDR2 FYNNEI. The CDR3 has 14 amino acids. CDR3 sequence reads: CASSGTSGLYEQYF. The DNA of the CDR3 is TGTGCCAGCAGTGGCACTAGCGGCCTCTACGAGCAGTACTTC.

This clonotype was counted a single time. The chain recombines TRBV4-1 with TRBJ2-1; 7 bases line up with TRBD2. Germline V gene lookup returns CDR1 MGHRA and CDR2 YSYEKL. V dropped 4 bases and J dropped 0; count of bases not matched to a gene: 6. This CDR3 is built from 16 residues. CDR3 bases: TGCGCCAGCAGCCTCCTTAGCGGGCCCTCCTACAATGAGCAGTTCTTC. This gives the protein CASSLLSGPSYNEQFF.

This clonotype was detected only a few times. This rearrangement joins TRBV4-3 to TRBJ2-5, with TRBD2 matching over 9 bases. The J call could be wrong; TRBJ2-1 is a better fit for the DNA end. Germline lookup yields CDR1 LGHNA and CDR2 YSLEER. CDR3 length equals 16 residues. CDR3 nucleotides: TGCGCCAGCAGCCAAGATGCGACTAGCGGATACAATGAGCAGTTCTTC. Translating gives CASSQDATSGYNEQFF.

V and J are TRBV27 and TRBJ1-2; 7 bases map to TRBD1. CDR1 is MNHEY and CDR2 is SMNVEV in the germline V gene (reference sequence). V lost 5 bases to trimming and J lost 3 bases; unmatched junction nucleotides: 6. This CDR3 region has 14 residues. CDR3 bases: TGTGCCAGCAGTCCACAGGGGTTAGACTATGGCTACACCTTC. Translated, it gives CASSPQGLDYGYTF.

The chain has TRBV20-1 and TRBJ2-2; D may correspond to TRBD1 or TRBD2 (5 bases each). Germline V gene lookup returns CDR1 DFQATT and CDR2 SNEGSKA (reference sequence). Trimming cost V 1 base and J 4 bases, with 13 bases left between them. The CDR3 extends over 15 amino acids. The CDR3 spells CSARGGMVTTGELFF. CDR3 coding DNA: TGCAGTGCTAGAGGGGGGATGGTCACCACCGGGGAGCTGTTTTTT.

V gene TRBV7-2 combines with J gene TRBJ1-5; weak D call: TRBD1 (5 bases). Germline lookup yields CDR1 SGHTA and CDR2 FQGNSA. Trimming took 1 base from V and 7 from J, leaving 14 bases between them. The length of the CDR3 is 15 residues. The CDR3, as DNA: TGTGCCAGCAGCTTAGTAGATGGGGGAGGGCAGCCCCAGCATTTT. This encodes CASSLVDGGGQPQHF.

The J gene is TRBJ2-2, the V gene TRBV7-6; a weak D match, TRBD2 (6 bases). The CDR3 runs 17 residues. V lost 1 base to trimming and J lost 1 base, with 13 bases between them. Germline-derived CDR1 and CDR2 are SGHVS and FNYEAQ. In nucleotides, the CDR3 is TGTGCCAGCAGCTTAGGCGGGGCAGGGTGGAACACCGGGGAGCTGTTTTTT. As protein: CASSLGGAGWNTGELFF.

The chain couples TRBV2 to TRBJ2-5; 8 bases match TRBD1. The DNA matches TRBJ2-1 better at its end, which makes the J call doubtful. Germline loops: CDR1 SNHLY, CDR2 FYNNEI. The CDR3 is 15 amino acids. The CDR3 DNA reads TGTGCCAGCACCCAGGGGGCAGGGATAGGGTCTGGGCAGTTCTTC. Its protein product is CASTQGAGIGSGQFF.

In its sample, this clonotype was seen once. This chain links TRBV10-1 with TRBJ1-4; D is perhaps TRBD1 (5 bases). Germline V CDR1 and CDR2: WNHNN, SYGVQD (reference sequence). V was clipped by 0 bases and J by 8 bases, with 16 bases between them. The CDR3 has 16 amino acids. CDR3 in DNA: TGCGCCAGCAGTGAGTCGACGGGGAGGAGGGGAGAAAAACTGTTTTTT. Its protein product is CASSESTGRRGEKLFF.

The genes are TRBV7-9 and TRBJ1-2; TRBD1 is a possible D gene (6 bases). V was clipped by 1 base and J by 5 bases, with 11 bases between them. Germline values: CDR1 SEHNR, CDR2 FQNEAQ (reference sequence). This CDR3 has 14 amino acids. CDR3 in DNA: TGTGCCAGCAGCTTAGAGGACAGCTTATATGGCTACACCTTC. Translated: CASSLEDSLYGYTF.

This rearrangement joins TRBV7-2 to TRBJ2-3, with D unresolved. The V and J ends lost 7 bases and 4 bases respectively, with 18 bases between them. The CDR3 loop spans 15 amino acids. CDR1 is SGHTA, CDR2 FQGNSA, per germline. The DNA for the CDR3 is TGTGCCAGCACTAAAGATCGGGCATCCCCAGATACGCAGTATTTT. Its protein is CASTKDRASPDTQYF.

Notes on this clonotype: Germline and junction disagree at one end, which may indicate a read error. The chain links TRBV7-8 to TRBJ1-3; D gene ambiguous. Germline assignment: CDR1 SGHVS and CDR2 FQNEAQ. This CDR3 has 16 amino acids. CDR3 in DNA: TGTGCCAGCAGCTTAGGAGACCTGTTCTCTGGAGACACCATATATTTT. Its protein is CASSLGDLFSGDTIYF.

The chain combines TRBV7-9 with TRBJ1-4; 12 bases line up with TRBD1. CDR3 length: 20 amino acids. From germline, CDR1 is SEHNR and CDR2 FQNEAQ (reference sequence). V was clipped by 3 bases and J by 6 bases; unmatched bases: 17. Here the CDR3 DNA reads TGTGCCAGCAGCTTGGGACAGGGGGCGGTGAGGCGAGATGAGTATGAAAAACTGTTTTTT. It translates to CASSLGQGAVRRDEYEKLFF.

The genes are TRBV5-1 and TRBJ1-2; D gene unclear. Germline V lookup: CDR1 SGHRS, CDR2 YFSETQ. The CDR3 is 15 amino acids. Trimming took off 0 bases at V and 5 bases at J, with 14 bases between the two ends. The CDR3 DNA reads TGCGCCAGCAGCTTGGATGAGGGTCCCATTTATGGCTACACCTTC. Translating it yields CASSLDEGPIYGYTF.

This clonotype turned up a few times. CDR3 loop: CASSQTSGEETQYF. In DNA form, the CDR3 reads TGCGCCAGCAGCCAAACTAGCGGGGAAGAGACCCAGTACTTC. J is TRBJ2-5 and V is TRBV4-1; 10 bases fit TRBD2. The CDR3 is 14 amino acids. Germline loops: CDR1 MGHRA, CDR2 YSYEKL. J was trimmed by 3 bases and V by 2 bases; bases with no gene match: 0.